What follows are 11 T cell receptor beta chains derived from one specimen sequenced in a study of radiation and T cells in renal cell carcinoma. Sequencing used immunoSEQ multiplex PCR; TCRdb keeps in-frame clones, though not all of them. Found here are roughly 61,000 clones, about 83% of them singletons; the top ten hold roughly 7.5%. Time point described: blood 4 weeks post-SBRT, at nephrectomy. Treatment defined: 15 Gy SBRT to primary tumor, nephrectomy 4 weeks later. The sample was blood, taken from a patient whose treatment included radiotherapy and nephrectomy. These receptors were taken from a man aged 60-69 years with renal cell carcinoma.

CDR3 region: CASSPRGTPNTGELFF. DNA for the CDR3: TGTGCCAGCAGCCCCCGGGGGACACCGAACACCGGGGAGCTGTTTTTT. The J gene is TRBJ2-2, the V gene TRBV7-9; D is perhaps TRBD1 or TRBD2 (6 bases each). The germline CDR1 and CDR2 sequences are SEHNR and FQNEAQ (reference sequence). CDR3 length: 16 residues. The germline V and J ends were trimmed by 5 bases and 0 bases, with 13 bases remaining between them.

This clone was recorded only once. The gene calls are TRBV5-6 and TRBJ2-5, with TRBD1 identical over 12 bases. V was pared by 3 bases and J by 2 bases, with 5 bases of the junction left unmatched. CDR3 length equals 16 residues. Germline assignment: CDR1 SGHDT and CDR2 YYEEEE. The CDR3 is CASSYGTGGRQETQYF. The DNA of the CDR3 is TGTGCCAGCAGCTACGGGACAGGGGGCAGGCAAGAGACCCAGTACTTC.

The gene calls are TRBV20-1 and TRBJ2-1; tentatively, D is TRBD2 (5 bases). Trimming removed 6 bases from V and 10 bases from J, with 13 bases in between. The CDR3 length is 11 residues. Per germline, CDR1 DFQATT and CDR2 SNEGSKA (reference sequence). DNA for the CDR3: TGCAGTGCGCCAAGCGGTGCCGAGCAGTTCTTC. It codes for CSAPSGAEQFF.

This rearrangement joins TRBV18 to TRBJ1-6; no definite D call. CDR1 is KGHSH, CDR2 LQKENI, per germline. The CDR3 covers 14 residues. The V gene lost 2 bases and the J gene lost 10 bases, with 12 bases spanning the gap. CDR3 sequence (DNA): TGTGCCAGCTCACCAGACGGGATTTCCTCACCCCTCCACTTT. Translating gives CASSPDGISSPLHF.

The V and J genes are TRBV12-5 and TRBJ2-3, with D unclear. V gave up 1 base and J gave up 2 bases, with 4 bases separating them. The CDR3 extends over 13 amino acids. Germline CDR1 LGHNT, CDR2 FRNRAP. CDR3 sequence reads: CASGLAITDTQYF. CDR3 in DNA: TGTGCTAGTGGTTTGGCTATCACAGATACGCAGTATTTT. Full variable domain (missing parts from reference TRBV12-5 and TRBJ2-3): DARVTQTPRHKVTEMGQEVTMRCQPILGHNTVFWYRQTMMQGLELLAYFRNRAPLDDSGMPKDRFSAEMPDATLATLKIQPSEPRDSAVYFCASGLAITDTQYFGPGTRLTVL.

The rearrangement links TRBV11-3 to TRBJ2-5, with D perhaps assigned TRBD1 or TRBD2 (5 bases each). The V gene lost 1 base and the J gene lost 1 base, with 16 bases spanning the gap. Germline V gene lookup returns CDR1 SGHNT and CDR2 YENEEA. This CDR3 has 17 residues. The DNA of the CDR3 is TGTGCCAGCAGCTTAGGCGCGACAGCTAGCCTCCAAGAGACCCAGTACTTC. Translation gives CASSLGATASLQETQYF.

This clone turned up a few times. The chain joins TRBV7-2 to TRBJ1-3; D is perhaps TRBD1 (6 bases). V lost 5 bases, J lost 2 bases, and 16 bases lay in between. This CDR3 has 16 amino acids. Germline CDR1 is SGHTA and CDR2 is FQGNSA. CDR3 sequence reads: CASSPTGTNTGNTIYF. In nucleotides, the CDR3 is TGTGCCAGCAGCCCTACCGGGACAAATACTGGAAACACCATATATTTT.

V and J are TRBV5-1 and TRBJ1-5; the D gene is possibly TRBD1 (6 bases). The germline V gene has CDR1 SGHRS and CDR2 YFSETQ. This CDR3 contains 23 residues. V lost 2 bases, J lost 5 bases, and 38 bases lay in between. The CDR3, as DNA: TGCGCCAGCAGCTTTCCGGGGGGCTGGGGATCTGGGCAGCAACTTCTACAATATCAGCCCCAGCATTTT. This sequence encodes CASSFPGGWGSGQQLLQYQPQHF.

This chain joins TRBV7-2 and TRBJ1-4, with unresolved D. Trimming shortened V by 1 base and J by 8 bases, and 8 bases separated the two germline ends. The CDR3 is made up of 13 amino acids. In germline, CDR1 is SGHTA, CDR2 FQGNSA. CDR3 coding DNA: TGTGCCAGCAGCTTAGATCTGCGCGAAAAACTGTTTTTT. This encodes CASSLDLREKLFF.

The V call is TRBV10-2, the J call TRBJ2-7, with 9 bases aligning to TRBD2. The CDR3 totals 14 residues. The V and J ends lost 10 bases and 7 bases, in that order; junction bases with no gene match: 14. Per germline, CDR1 WSHSY and CDR2 SAAADI. CDR3 sequence: CATFQGGGAEEQYF. Here the CDR3 DNA reads TGCGCCACATTTCAGGGCGGGGGGGCGGAAGAGCAGTACTTC.

The chain has TRBV6-5 and TRBJ2-3; 9 nucleotides agree with TRBD2. From germline, CDR1 is MNHEY and CDR2 SVGAGI. The CDR3 extends over 15 amino acids. V lost 6 bases to trimming and J lost 5 bases; unmatched junction nucleotides: 9. The CDR3 DNA follows: TGTGCCAGCAGACCGAGGCGGGGGGGCCAAGATACGCAGTATTTT. This sequence encodes CASRPRRGGQDTQYF.